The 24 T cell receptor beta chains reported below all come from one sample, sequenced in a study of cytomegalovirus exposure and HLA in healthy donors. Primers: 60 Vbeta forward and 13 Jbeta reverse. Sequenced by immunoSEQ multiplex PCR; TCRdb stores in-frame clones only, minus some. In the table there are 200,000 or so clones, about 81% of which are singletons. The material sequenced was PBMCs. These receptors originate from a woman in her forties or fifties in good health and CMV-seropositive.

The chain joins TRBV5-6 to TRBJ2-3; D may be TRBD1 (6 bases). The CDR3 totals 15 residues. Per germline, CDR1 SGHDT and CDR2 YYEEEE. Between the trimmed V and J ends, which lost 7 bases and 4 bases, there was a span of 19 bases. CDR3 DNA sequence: TGTGCCAGCTCGCGAGGCGTTGGGGGCGCAGATACGCAGTATTTT. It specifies CASSRGVGGADTQYF. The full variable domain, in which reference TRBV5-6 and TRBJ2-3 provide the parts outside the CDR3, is DAGVTQSPTHLIKTRGQQVTLRCSPKSGHDTVSWYQQALGQGPQFIFQYYEEEERQRGNFPDRFSGHQFPNYSSELNVNALLLGDSALYLCASSRGVGGADTQYFGPGTRLTVL.

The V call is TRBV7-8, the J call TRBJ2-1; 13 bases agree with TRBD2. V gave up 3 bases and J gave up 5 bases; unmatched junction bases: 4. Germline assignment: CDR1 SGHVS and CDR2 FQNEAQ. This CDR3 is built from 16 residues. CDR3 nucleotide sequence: TGTGCCAGCAGCTTGAGCGGACTAGCGGGGGACAATGAGCAGTTCTTC. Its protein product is CASSLSGLAGDNEQFF.

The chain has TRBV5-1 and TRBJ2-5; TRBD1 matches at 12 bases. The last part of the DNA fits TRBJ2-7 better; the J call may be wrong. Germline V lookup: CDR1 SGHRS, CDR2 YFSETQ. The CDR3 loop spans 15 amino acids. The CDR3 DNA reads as TGCGCCAGCAGCTTGGGGGGGACAGGGGGCAACGAGCAGTACTTC. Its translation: CASSLGGTGGNEQYF.

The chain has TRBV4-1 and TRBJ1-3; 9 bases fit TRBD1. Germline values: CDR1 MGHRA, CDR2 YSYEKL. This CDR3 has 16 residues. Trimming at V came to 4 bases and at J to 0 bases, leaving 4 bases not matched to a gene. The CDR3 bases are TGCGCCAGCAGCCGAGGACAGGGGATCTCTGGAAACACCATATATTTT. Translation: CASSRGQGISGNTIYF.

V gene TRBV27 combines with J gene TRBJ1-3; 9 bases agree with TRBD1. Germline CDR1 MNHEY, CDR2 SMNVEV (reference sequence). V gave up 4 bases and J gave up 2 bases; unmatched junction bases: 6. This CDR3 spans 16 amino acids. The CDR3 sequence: CASSSMGDRAGNTIYF. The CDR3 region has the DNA TGTGCCAGCAGTTCAATGGGGGACAGGGCTGGAAACACCATATATTTT.

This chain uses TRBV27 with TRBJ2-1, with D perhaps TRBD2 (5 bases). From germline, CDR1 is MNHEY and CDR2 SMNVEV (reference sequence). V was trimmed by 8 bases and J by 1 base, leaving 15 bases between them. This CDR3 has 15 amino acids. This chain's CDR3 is CASGVVRGSYNEQFF. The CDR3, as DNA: TGTGCCAGCGGAGTGGTCCGAGGGTCCTACAATGAGCAGTTCTTC.

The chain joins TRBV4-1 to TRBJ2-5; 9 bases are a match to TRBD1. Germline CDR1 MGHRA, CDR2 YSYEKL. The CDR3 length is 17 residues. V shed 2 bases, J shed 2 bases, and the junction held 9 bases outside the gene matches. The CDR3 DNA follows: TGCGCCAGCAGCCAACGTTCGCGACAGGGGGGACAAGAGACCCAGTACTTC. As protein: CASSQRSRQGGQETQYF.

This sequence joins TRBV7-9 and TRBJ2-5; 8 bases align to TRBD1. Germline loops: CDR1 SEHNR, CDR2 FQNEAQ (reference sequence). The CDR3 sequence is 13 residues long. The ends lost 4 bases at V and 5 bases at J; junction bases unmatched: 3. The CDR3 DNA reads TGTGCCAGCAGCTCCAGGGGGCCGGAGACCCAGTACTTC. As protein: CASSSRGPETQYF. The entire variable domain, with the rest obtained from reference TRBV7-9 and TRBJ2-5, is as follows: DTGVSQNPRHKITKRGQNVTFRCDPISEHNRLYWYRQTLGQGPEFLTYFQNEAQLEKSRLLSDRFSAERPKGSFSTLEIQRTEQGDSAMYLCASSSRGPETQYFGPGTRLLVL.

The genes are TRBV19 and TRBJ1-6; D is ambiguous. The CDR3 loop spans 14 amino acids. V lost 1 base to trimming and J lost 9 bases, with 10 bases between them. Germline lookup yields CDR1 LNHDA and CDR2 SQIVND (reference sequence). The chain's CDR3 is CASSIGGGGSPLHF. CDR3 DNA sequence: TGTGCCAGTAGTATAGGAGGCGGAGGTTCACCCCTCCACTTT.

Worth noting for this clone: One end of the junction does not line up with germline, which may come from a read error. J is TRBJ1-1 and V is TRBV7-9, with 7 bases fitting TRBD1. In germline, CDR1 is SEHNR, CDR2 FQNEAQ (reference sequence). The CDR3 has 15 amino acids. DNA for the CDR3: TGTTCCAGCAGCCGTCCCGGGACAGTGAACACTGAAGCTTTCTTT. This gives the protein CSSSRPGTVNTEAFF.

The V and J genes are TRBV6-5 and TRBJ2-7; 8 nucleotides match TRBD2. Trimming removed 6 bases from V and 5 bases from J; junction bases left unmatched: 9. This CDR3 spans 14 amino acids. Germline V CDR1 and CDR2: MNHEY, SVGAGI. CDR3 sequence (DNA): TGTGCCAGCAGGGGGGGCGCGGGAGGCCACGAGCAGTACTTC. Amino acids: CASRGGAGGHEQYF.

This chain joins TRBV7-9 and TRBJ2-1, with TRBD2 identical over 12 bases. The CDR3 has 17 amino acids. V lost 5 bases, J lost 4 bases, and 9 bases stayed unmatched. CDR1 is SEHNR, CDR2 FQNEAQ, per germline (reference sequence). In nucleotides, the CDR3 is TGTGCCAGCAGCCCGGCGGATCTAGCGGGAGGGTACAATGAGCAGTTCTTC. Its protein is CASSPADLAGGYNEQFF. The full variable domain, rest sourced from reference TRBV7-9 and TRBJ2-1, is DTGVSQNPRHKITKRGQNVTFRCDPISEHNRLYWYRQTLGQGPEFLTYFQNEAQLEKSRLLSDRFSAERPKGSFSTLEIQRTEQGDSAMYLCASSPADLAGGYNEQFFGPGTRLTVL.

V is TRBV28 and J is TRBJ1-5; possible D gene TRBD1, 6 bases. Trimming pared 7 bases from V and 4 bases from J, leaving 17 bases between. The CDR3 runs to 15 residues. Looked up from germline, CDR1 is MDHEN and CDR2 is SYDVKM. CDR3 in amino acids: CASNQGQTYNQPQHF. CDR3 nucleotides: TGTGCCAGCAACCAGGGGCAAACATATAATCAGCCCCAGCATTTT.

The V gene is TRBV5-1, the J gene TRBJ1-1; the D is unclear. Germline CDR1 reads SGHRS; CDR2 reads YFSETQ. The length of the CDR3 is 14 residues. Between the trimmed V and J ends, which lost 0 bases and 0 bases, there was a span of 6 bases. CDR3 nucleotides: TGCGCCAGCAGCTTGGGGGGAGTGAACACTGAAGCTTTCTTT. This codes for CASSLGGVNTEAFF. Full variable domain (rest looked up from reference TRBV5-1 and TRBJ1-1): KAGVTQTPRYLIKTRGQQVTLSCSPISGHRSVSWYQQTPGQGLQFLFEYFSETQRNKGNFPGRFSGRQFSNSRSEMNVSTLELGDSALYLCASSLGGVNTEAFFGQGTRLTVV.

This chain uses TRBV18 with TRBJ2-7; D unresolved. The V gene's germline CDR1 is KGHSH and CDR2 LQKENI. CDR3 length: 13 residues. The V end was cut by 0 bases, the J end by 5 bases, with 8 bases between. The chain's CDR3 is CASSPPSSDEQYF. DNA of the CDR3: TGTGCCAGCTCACCACCCTCGAGTGACGAGCAGTACTTC.

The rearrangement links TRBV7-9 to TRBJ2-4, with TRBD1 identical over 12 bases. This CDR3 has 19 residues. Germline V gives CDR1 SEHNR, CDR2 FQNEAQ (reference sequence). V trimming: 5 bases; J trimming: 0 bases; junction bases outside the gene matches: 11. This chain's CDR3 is CASSPWDRGHPLAKNIQYF. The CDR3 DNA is TGTGCCAGCAGCCCCTGGGACAGGGGGCATCCCCTAGCCAAAAACATTCAGTACTTC. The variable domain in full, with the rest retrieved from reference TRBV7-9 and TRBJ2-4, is DTGVSQNPRHKITKRGQNVTFRCDPISEHNRLYWYRQTLGQGPEFLTYFQNEAQLEKSRLLSDRFSAERPKGSFSTLEIQRTEQGDSAMYLCASSPWDRGHPLAKNIQYFGAGTRLSVL.

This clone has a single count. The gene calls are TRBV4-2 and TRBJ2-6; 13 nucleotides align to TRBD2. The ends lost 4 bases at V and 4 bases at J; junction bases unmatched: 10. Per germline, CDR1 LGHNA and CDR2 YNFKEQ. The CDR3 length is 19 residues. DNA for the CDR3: TGTGCCAGCAGCCGGGGACTAGCGGGGCACTACACCGGGGCCAACGTCCTGACTTTC. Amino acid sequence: CASSRGLAGHYTGANVLTF.

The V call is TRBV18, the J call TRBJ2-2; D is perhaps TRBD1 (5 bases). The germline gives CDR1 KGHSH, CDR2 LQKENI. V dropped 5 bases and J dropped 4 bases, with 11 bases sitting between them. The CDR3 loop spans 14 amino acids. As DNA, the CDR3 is TGTGCCAGCTCAAAGGTCGACAGCACCGGGGAGCTGTTTTTT. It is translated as CASSKVDSTGELFF.

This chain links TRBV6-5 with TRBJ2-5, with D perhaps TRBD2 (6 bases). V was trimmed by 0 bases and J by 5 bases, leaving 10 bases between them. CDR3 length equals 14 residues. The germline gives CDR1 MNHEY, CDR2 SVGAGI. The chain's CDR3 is CASSYSPSVETQYF. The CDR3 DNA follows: TGTGCCAGCAGTTACTCCCCTAGCGTGGAGACCCAGTACTTC.

The CDR3 protein is CASSLGLQGLSYGYTF. In DNA, the CDR3 is TGTGCCAGCAGCTTAGGGTTGCAGGGACTGAGCTATGGCTACACCTTC. V and J are TRBV7-2 and TRBJ1-2, with D perhaps TRBD1 (5 bases). Germline assignment: CDR1 SGHTA and CDR2 FQGNSA. Between the trimmed V and J ends, which lost 1 base and 4 bases, there was a span of 16 bases. This CDR3 region has 16 residues.

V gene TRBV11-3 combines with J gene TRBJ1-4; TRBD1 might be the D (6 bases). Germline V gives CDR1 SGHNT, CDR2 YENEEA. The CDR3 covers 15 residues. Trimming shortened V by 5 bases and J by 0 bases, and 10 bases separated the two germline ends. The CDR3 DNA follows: TGTGCCAGCAGCCTGACAGGAGCAACTAATGAAAAACTGTTTTTT. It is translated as CASSLTGATNEKLFF.

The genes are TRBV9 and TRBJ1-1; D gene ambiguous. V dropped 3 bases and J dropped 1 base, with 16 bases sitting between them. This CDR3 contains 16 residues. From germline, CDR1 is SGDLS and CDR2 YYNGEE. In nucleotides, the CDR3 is TGTGCCAGCAGCGCTCACAGAGATCGGGGGAACACTGAAGCTTTCTTT. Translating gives CASSAHRDRGNTEAFF.

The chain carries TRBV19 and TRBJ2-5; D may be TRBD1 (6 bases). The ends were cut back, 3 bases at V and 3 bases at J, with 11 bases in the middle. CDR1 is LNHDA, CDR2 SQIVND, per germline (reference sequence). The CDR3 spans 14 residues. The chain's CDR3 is CASSIGQGKETQYF. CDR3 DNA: TGTGCCAGTAGTATCGGTCAGGGGAAAGAGACCCAGTACTTC. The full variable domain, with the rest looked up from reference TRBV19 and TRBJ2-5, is DGGITQSPKYLFRKEGQNVTLSCEQNLNHDAMYWYRQDPGQGLRLIYYSQIVNDFQKGDIAEGYSVSREKKESFPLTVTSAQKNPTAFYLCASSIGQGKETQYFGPGTRLLVL.

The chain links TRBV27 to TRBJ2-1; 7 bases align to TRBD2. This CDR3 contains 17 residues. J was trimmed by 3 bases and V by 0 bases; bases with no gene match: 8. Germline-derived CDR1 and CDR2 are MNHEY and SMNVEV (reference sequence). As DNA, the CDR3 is TGTGCCAGCAGTTTATCGGGGGGGGGTTTAGGCTACAATGAGCAGTTCTTC. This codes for CASSLSGGGLGYNEQFF.